The next 14 T cell receptor beta chains were all read from a single sample in a study of response to subunit inactivated influenza vaccine. Each CDR3 protein is one row after TCRdb ran MiXCR on the RT-PCR reads. Of roughly 650,000 distinct CDR3 sequences listed, about 15% are singletons. The specimen was PBMCs from blood, collected 14 days before vaccination. These receptor sequences come from a man between 45 and 60 years old who received an inactivated influenza vaccine.

V and J are TRBV6-2 or TRBV6-3 and TRBJ2-7, with a possible D match to TRBD1 (7 bases). V dropped 5 bases and J dropped 2 bases, with 25 bases sitting between them. CDR3 length: 18 amino acids. The germline CDR1 and CDR2 sequences are MNHEY and SVGEGT. CDR3 bases: TGTGCCAGCAGTACTACCAATCCGCGGGACAGCTTCCCCTACGAGCAGTACTTC. It yields the protein CASSTTNPRDSFPYEQYF.

The rearrangement links TRBV11-2 to TRBJ2-2, with D possibly matching TRBD2 (6 bases). Germline V lookup: CDR1 SGHAT, CDR2 FQNNGV. V lost 5 bases and J 1 base, leaving 11 bases between the germline ends. The CDR3 runs 15 residues. CDR3 in amino acids: CASSPGLLNTGELFF. CDR3 coding DNA: TGTGCCAGCAGCCCGGGACTCCTGAACACCGGGGAGCTGTTTTTT.

This sequence joins TRBV20-1 and TRBJ2-3; maybe TRBD2 (6 bases). This CDR3 spans 15 amino acids. CDR1 is DFQATT and CDR2 is SNEGSKA in the germline V gene (reference sequence). The V end lost 5 bases, the J end lost 2 bases, and 17 bases lay between the germline ends. DNA for the CDR3: TGCAGTGCTCCCGCGGGGATCACTTACACAGATACGCAGTATTTT. This encodes CSAPAGITYTDTQYF.

The chain carries TRBV6-1 and TRBJ2-2; the D gene is possibly TRBD1 (6 bases). Between the trimmed V and J ends, which lost 6 bases and 5 bases, there was a span of 16 bases. This CDR3 contains 15 residues. Germline CDR1 MNHNS, CDR2 SASEGT. The CDR3 loop is CASRGAGAETGELFF. The CDR3 bases are TGTGCCAGCAGGGGGGCCGGGGCCGAGACCGGGGAGCTGTTTTTT.

In its sample, this clonotype was seen many times. The J gene is TRBJ2-5, the V gene TRBV11-2; tentative D call: TRBD2 (5 bases). The CDR3 length is 13 residues. Looked up from germline, CDR1 is SGHAT and CDR2 is FQNNGV. V was pared by 3 bases and J by 5 bases, with 10 bases between. CDR3 in DNA: TGTGCCAGCAGCTTGGACCCGGGGGAGACCCAGTACTTC. Its translation: CASSLDPGETQYF.

V gene TRBV3-1 combines with J gene TRBJ1-2, with 9 bases that match TRBD1. In germline, CDR1 is LGHDT, CDR2 YNNKEL (reference sequence). With 0 bases clipped from V and 8 bases from J, the junction kept 10 bases outside the gene matches. CDR3 length: 16 residues. The chain's CDR3 is CASSQDWTGEGGGYTF. CDR3 in DNA: TGTGCCAGCAGCCAAGATTGGACAGGGGAAGGGGGCGGCTACACCTTC.

CDR3 nucleotide sequence: TGCAGTGCGGCGCCGGGGACTGAAGCTTTCTTT. Encoded protein: CSAAPGTEAFF. The chain couples TRBV20-1 to TRBJ1-1; no clear D. Trimming removed 6 bases at V and 5 bases at J, with 10 bases between. Germline V gene sequence: CDR1 DFQATT, CDR2 SNEGSKA (reference sequence). The CDR3 runs to 11 residues.

In its sample, this clonotype was seen a few times. The chain recombines TRBV7-2 with TRBJ1-5, with 7 bases lining up with TRBD1. The CDR3 covers 16 residues. V lost 4 bases to trimming and J lost 5 bases; unmatched junction nucleotides: 11. Germline V gene sequence: CDR1 SGHTA, CDR2 FQGNSA. The CDR3 spells CASSSGSRDSHQPQHF. For the CDR3, the DNA is TGTGCCAGCAGCTCAGGTTCCCGGGACAGCCATCAGCCCCAGCATTTT. Together with reference TRBV7-2 and TRBJ1-5, the CDR3 gives the full variable domain: GAGVSQSPSNKVTEKGKDVELRCDPISGHTALYWYRQSLGQGLEFLIYFQGNSAPDKSGLPSDRFSAERTGGSVSTLTIQRTQQEDSAVYLCASSSGSRDSHQPQHFGDGTRLSIL.

This clonotype was observed many times. The chain couples TRBV4-2 to TRBJ2-2; D assignment may be TRBD1 or TRBD2 (6 bases each). The V end was cut by 0 bases, the J end by 2 bases, with 16 bases between. This CDR3 spans 18 amino acids. Germline lookup yields CDR1 LGHNA and CDR2 YNFKEQ. CDR3 sequence reads: CASSQDRGRGRNTGELFF. The CDR3 DNA reads TGTGCCAGCAGCCAAGATCGGGGGCGGGGCCGAAACACCGGGGAGCTGTTTTTT.

The V and J genes are TRBV5-6 and TRBJ2-2; 9 bases agree with TRBD1. Looked up from germline, CDR1 is SGHDT and CDR2 is YYEEEE. Losses at the gene ends were 3 bases for V and 4 bases for J; bases not matched to a gene: 4. The CDR3 covers 15 residues. CDR3 region: CASSSYRGPTGELFF. CDR3 DNA: TGTGCCAGCAGCTCATACAGGGGGCCCACCGGGGAGCTGTTTTTT. Based on the CDR3 plus reference TRBV5-6 and TRBJ2-2, the full variable domain is DAGVTQSPTHLIKTRGQQVTLRCSPKSGHDTVSWYQQALGQGPQFIFQYYEEEERQRGNFPDRFSGHQFPNYSSELNVNALLLGDSALYLCASSSYRGPTGELFFGEGSRLTVL.

This clonotype was seen at least ten times. V gene TRBV28 combines with J gene TRBJ1-5; D is unresolved. Germline V CDR1 and CDR2: MDHEN, SYDVKM. The CDR3 extends over 15 amino acids. Trimming cost V 3 bases and J 5 bases, with 14 bases left between them. The CDR3 DNA is TGTGCCAGCAGTTTTCGGGGAGTAAGGGATCAGCCCCAGCATTTT. It codes for CASSFRGVRDQPQHF.

There are many counts of this clonotype. The V call is TRBV6-2 or TRBV6-3, the J call TRBJ2-2, with unresolved D. V lost 6 bases, J lost 7 bases, and 3 bases lay in between. The CDR3 length is 10 residues. In germline, CDR1 is MNHEY, CDR2 SVGEGT. The CDR3 reads CASRNGELFF. In DNA form, the CDR3 reads TGTGCCAGCAGGAACGGGGAGCTGTTTTTT.

The J gene is TRBJ2-5, the V gene TRBV20-1; 9 nucleotides line up with TRBD2. Germline CDR1 DFQATT, CDR2 SNEGSKA (reference sequence). Trimming removed 0 bases from V and 2 bases from J; junction bases left unmatched: 4. CDR3 size: 15 residues. The CDR3 coding sequence is TGCAGTGCTAGAGACGCCACTAGCGGGCAAGAGACCCAGTACTTC. Protein product: CSARDATSGQETQYF.

The chain recombines TRBV10-3 with TRBJ2-1; D gene ambiguous. Germline CDR1 is ENHRY and CDR2 is SYGVKD. Deletions cut 3 bases from V and 10 bases from J, with 4 bases between. The CDR3 is 10 amino acids. The CDR3 protein is CAISDGEQFF. In DNA form, the CDR3 reads TGTGCCATCAGTGATGGAGAGCAGTTCTTC.